These 15 T cell receptor beta chains were sequenced from one sample in a study of CD8 T cells in ankylosing spondylitis. Each CDR3 protein gets one entry after TCRdb re-called the 5' RACE reads with MiXCR. This table holds some 120,000 distinct CDR3 sequences, roughly 15% found once. The specimen sequenced was blood, either unsorted or a sorted T cell fraction (not recorded which). These TCRs come from a female donor with ankylosing spondylitis or in good health (not recorded which).

This clonotype was found many times. V gene TRBV12-3 or TRBV12-4 combines with J gene TRBJ2-2, with 12 bases identical to TRBD2. V was pared by 6 bases and J by 8 bases, with 4 bases of the junction left unmatched. The CDR3 sequence is 14 residues long. CDR3: CASRTSGSSGELFF. The CDR3 DNA sequence: TGTGCCAGCAGGACTAGCGGGAGTTCAGGGGAGCTGTTTTTT.

About this clonotype itself: A junction boundary mismatches the germline segment, possibly from a read error. The genes are TRBV7-2 and TRBJ2-7, with D perhaps matching TRBD2 (6 bases). This CDR3 is 15 amino acids long. Per the germline V gene, CDR1 is SGHTA and CDR2 is FQGNSA. As DNA, the CDR3 is TGTGCCAGCAGCCTAGCGCCGGGATACCTCTACGAGCAGTACTTC. As protein: CASSLAPGYLYEQYF.

This clonotype was counted between two and nine times. CDR3 bases: TGTGCCAGCAGTTATGTGGGCCAAGAGACCCAGTACTTC. The encoded protein is CASSYVGQETQYF. This chain joins TRBV6-5 and TRBJ2-5; D gene uncertain. Trimming removed 3 bases from V and 1 base from J, with 6 bases in between. The CDR3 is 13 amino acids. Germline lookup yields CDR1 MNHEY and CDR2 SVGAGI.

This sequence joins TRBV5-5 and TRBJ2-7; possibly TRBD2 for D (6 bases). This CDR3 region has 15 residues. V lost 4 bases and J 3 bases, leaving 17 bases between the germline ends. The germline CDR1 and CDR2 sequences are SGHKS and YYEKEE (reference sequence). This CDR3 is CASSRDWGEIYEQYF. DNA for the CDR3: TGTGCCAGCAGCCGGGACTGGGGCGAAATCTACGAGCAGTACTTC. Based on the CDR3 plus reference TRBV5-5 and TRBJ2-7, the full variable domain is DAGVTQSPTHLIKTRGQQVTLRCSPISGHKSVSWYQQVLGQGPQFIFQYYEKEERGRGNFPDRFSARQFPNYSSELNVNALLLGDSALYLCASSRDWGEIYEQYFGPGTRLTVT.

As regards this clonotype: Possible read error: a much larger clone is one base away. V gene TRBV12-3 or TRBV12-4 combines with J gene TRBJ2-7; perhaps D is TRBD1 or TRBD2 (5 bases each). The CDR3 has 16 amino acids. This chain's CDR3 is CASSLRHDTGTHEQHF. CDR3 nucleotides: TGTGCCAGCAGTCTCCGACATGACACTGGGACCCACGAGCAGCACTTC.

In its sample, this clonotype was seen a few times. The V and J genes are TRBV7-9 and TRBJ2-4; TRBD1 aligns across 10 bases. The length of the CDR3 is 15 residues. Germline values: CDR1 SEHNR, CDR2 FQNEAQ (reference sequence). J lost 6 bases, V lost 0 bases, and 2 bases had no gene match. The CDR3 nucleotides read TGTGCCAGCAGCTTAGCTGGGACAGGGGTAAACATTCAGTACTTC. This translates into CASSLAGTGVNIQYF.

This clonotype was counted only a few times. The chain carries TRBV5-1 and TRBJ2-2; maybe TRBD1 (6 bases). The germline V and J ends were trimmed by 1 base and 6 bases, with 13 bases remaining between them. Germline lookup yields CDR1 SGHRS and CDR2 YFSETQ. The CDR3 sequence is 15 residues long. CDR3 coding DNA: TGCGCCAGCAGCTTGCCTCCGGGACAATCCGGGGAGCTGTTTTTT. Amino acid sequence: CASSLPPGQSGELFF.

This clonotype was found many times. The rearrangement joins TRBV12-3 or TRBV12-4 to TRBJ2-3; a weak D match, TRBD2 (7 bases). V was clipped by 8 bases and J by 6 bases, with 12 bases between them. This CDR3 is 12 amino acids long. CDR3 sequence (DNA): TGTGCCAGCGTCCGGGGGGCGGATACGCAGTATTTT. Translating it yields CASVRGADTQYF.

This clonotype was recorded many times. CDR3 amino acids: CASSLEAGGGEQYF. The CDR3 bases are TGCGCCAGCAGCTTGGAAGCAGGGGGTGGCGAGCAGTACTTC. V and J are TRBV5-1 and TRBJ2-7; 7 nucleotides align to TRBD1. Germline CDR1 and CDR2: SGHRS and YFSETQ. The CDR3 has 14 residues. J gave up 6 bases and V 0 bases, and 6 bases lay outside the gene matches. The whole variable domain, filled in from reference TRBV5-1 and TRBJ2-7, reads KAGVTQTPRYLIKTRGQQVTLSCSPISGHRSVSWYQQTPGQGLQFLFEYFSETQRNKGNFPGRFSGRQFSNSRSEMNVSTLELGDSALYLCASSLEAGGGEQYFGPGTRLTVT.

This clonotype was detected ten times or more. The chain uses TRBV18 and TRBJ2-1; D unresolved. Germline V gene lookup returns CDR1 KGHSH and CDR2 LQKENI. Deletions cut 2 bases from V and 6 bases from J, with 8 bases between. The CDR3 has 13 residues. The CDR3 DNA is TGTGCCAGCTCACCAAGCGCCGGCAATGAGCAGTTCTTC. Translating it yields CASSPSAGNEQFF.

The chain recombines TRBV5-4 with TRBJ2-2; 8 bases are shared with TRBD2. Germline-derived CDR1 and CDR2 are SGHNT and YYREEE (reference sequence). The length of the CDR3 is 16 residues. The V gene end was trimmed by 1 base and the J gene end by 2 bases; junction bases not matched to a gene: 4. This CDR3 is CASSLYGGVNTGELFF. CDR3 bases: TGTGCCAGCAGCTTGTACGGGGGGGTCAACACCGGGGAGCTGTTTTTT.

Ten or more counts support this clonotype. The DNA of the CDR3 is TGCGCCAGCGCCCGTGGCGGAAACGAGCAGTACTTC. Translating gives CASARGGNEQYF. V is TRBV5-1 and J is TRBJ2-7; D is unresolved. CDR3 size: 12 residues. The germline V gene has CDR1 SGHRS and CDR2 YFSETQ. V was cut by 7 bases and J by 5 bases, with 13 bases left in between.

This clonotype showed up just a few times. The rearrangement links TRBV11-2 to TRBJ2-1, with 16 bases lining up with TRBD2. The CDR3 runs to 16 residues. CDR1 is SGHAT and CDR2 is FQNNGV in the germline V gene. With V trimmed by 5 bases and J by 6 bases, 4 bases remained unmatched. CDR3 DNA sequence: TGTGCCAGCAGCGGGGGACTAGCGGGAGGGGTCAATGAGCAGTTCTTC. Amino acids: CASSGGLAGGVNEQFF.

V usage is TRBV29-1 and J usage is TRBJ2-3; D not resolved. CDR3 length equals 11 residues. The ends were cut back, 2 bases at V and 6 bases at J, with 6 bases in the middle. CDR1 is SQVTM, CDR2 ANQGSEA, per germline. Written as DNA, the CDR3 is TGCAGCGTTGAACCGATGGATACGCAGTATTTT. Protein product: CSVEPMDTQYF.

The sample holds a few counts of this clonotype. The rearrangement joins TRBV20-1 to TRBJ2-7; 9 bases agree with TRBD1. Per the germline V gene, CDR1 is DFQATT and CDR2 is SNEGSKA (reference sequence). With 6 bases clipped from V and 7 bases from J, the junction kept 10 bases outside the gene matches. The length of the CDR3 is 13 residues. CDR3 region: CSAPGQGKEEQYF. CDR3 nucleotide sequence: TGCAGTGCCCCGGGACAGGGAAAGGAAGAGCAGTACTTC.